The 27 T cell receptor beta chains in this list originate from one sample, sequenced in a study of beta chain features in type 1 diabetes. Expressed TCRB transcripts were sequenced because the isolated RNA had all been reverse transcribed beforehand. Here immunoSEQ multiplex PCR was the method, and the copy in TCRdb shows in-frame clones only, minus some. The sample lists hundreds of thousands of clones, less than 15% seen once, with approximately 7% in the top ten. Source material: central memory CD4+ T cells from blood. The receptors come from a man younger than 40 in good health.

In this sample, this clone turned up many times. This chain links TRBV28 with TRBJ2-5; TRBD2 agrees at 10 bases. The CDR3 contains 19 residues. Trimming cost V 3 bases and J 5 bases; bases outside gene matches: 18. Germline CDR1 is MDHEN and CDR2 is SYDVKM. CDR3 in amino acids: CASSFFRSSGRSGGETQYF. CDR3 nucleotides: TGTGCCAGCAGTTTTTTCCGGTCTAGCGGGAGAAGTGGGGGCGAGACCCAGTACTTC.

In DNA, the CDR3 is TGTGCCAGCAGCCAAATTGCCAGACGGATCATGAGCTCCTACAATGAGCAGTTCTTC. It encodes CASSQIARRIMSSYNEQFF. The genes are TRBV7-9 and TRBJ2-1, with D unclear. The CDR3 is made up of 19 amino acids. Germline assignment: CDR1 SEHNR and CDR2 FQNEAQ (reference sequence). V lost 5 bases and J 0 bases, leaving 23 bases between the germline ends.

This clone was observed a few times. The V gene is TRBV29-1, the J gene TRBJ2-1, with 7 bases matching TRBD2. The CDR3 has 15 residues. Germline V lookup: CDR1 SQVTM, CDR2 ANQGSEA. Losses at the gene ends were 7 bases for V and 6 bases for J; bases not matched to a gene: 15. The CDR3 DNA sequence: TGCAGCGCCGCCAATGCCTGGGGACTACCCAATGAGCAGTTCTTC. Its protein is CSAANAWGLPNEQFF.

The table lists this clone with many counts. The chain has TRBV4-3 and TRBJ2-1; 7 nucleotides line up with TRBD2. Germline lookup yields CDR1 LGHNA and CDR2 YSLEER. V was pared by 5 bases and J by 3 bases, with 10 bases of the junction left unmatched. This CDR3 has 16 residues. CDR3: CASSKRRASGYNEQFF. The DNA of the CDR3 is TGCGCCAGCAGCAAGAGGCGGGCTAGCGGCTACAATGAGCAGTTCTTC.

The J gene is TRBJ2-3, the V gene TRBV11-2; TRBD1 aligns across 8 bases. The V and J ends lost 4 bases and 11 bases, in that order; junction bases with no gene match: 8. The CDR3 is made up of 13 amino acids. Per the germline V gene, CDR1 is SGHAT and CDR2 is FQNNGV. The CDR3 DNA reads TGTGCCAGCAGCTCCGAACCCGGGACAGGGCAGTATTTT. As protein: CASSSEPGTGQYF.

The chain links TRBV7-2 to TRBJ2-7, with TRBD2 identical over 9 bases. This CDR3 region has 15 residues. V was clipped by 5 bases and J by 1 base; unmatched bases: 6. In germline, CDR1 is SGHTA, CDR2 FQGNSA. CDR3 nucleotide sequence: TGTGCCAGCAGCCCCAGCGGGGGGCTGTCCTACGAGCAGTACTTC. Its translation is CASSPSGGLSYEQYF.

This clone appeared a few times. V usage is TRBV6-1 and J usage is TRBJ1-1; the match to TRBD1 covers 7 bases. The CDR3 has 13 residues. V lost 4 bases and J lost 5; bases outside the gene matches: 4. CDR1 and CDR2 (germline): MNHNS, SASEGT. The chain's CDR3 is CASSGRGWTEAFF. In nucleotides, the CDR3 is TGTGCCAGCAGTGGCAGGGGGTGGACTGAAGCTTTCTTT.

The chain carries TRBV7-8 and TRBJ2-3, with D tentatively TRBD2 (7 bases). With 5 bases removed from V and 4 bases from J, the gap between germline ends came to 16 bases. CDR3 length: 15 residues. Germline loops: CDR1 SGHVS, CDR2 FQNEAQ. CDR3 bases: TGTGCCAGCAGCCGACTGGGGGGGCGGGCAGATACGCAGTATTTT. Protein sequence: CASSRLGGRADTQYF.

The gene calls are TRBV29-1 and TRBJ1-2, with 9 bases aligning to TRBD1. This CDR3 is built from 12 residues. Germline-derived CDR1 and CDR2 are SQVTM and ANQGSEA. The ends lost 7 bases at V and 6 bases at J; junction bases unmatched: 6. The CDR3: CSGGGQGHGYTF. Written as DNA, the CDR3 is TGCAGCGGGGGAGGACAGGGGCATGGCTACACCTTC.

V and J are TRBV7-2 and TRBJ2-1; D may be TRBD2 (5 bases). Germline V gene data show CDR1 as SGHTA and CDR2 as FQGNSA. V was cut by 3 bases and J by 5 bases, with 20 bases left in between. The CDR3 extends over 17 amino acids. CDR3 sequence: CASSLARRTFSDNEQFF. The CDR3 DNA follows: TGTGCCAGCAGCTTGGCCAGGAGGACCTTTTCGGACAATGAGCAGTTCTTC.

This clone occurred a few times. The chain links TRBV5-1 to TRBJ2-6; D uncertain. Between the trimmed V and J ends, which lost 1 base and 0 bases, there was a span of 5 bases. The CDR3 has 15 amino acids. Germline values: CDR1 SGHRS, CDR2 YFSETQ. DNA of the CDR3: TGCGCCAGCAGCTTGACAAACTCTGGGGCCAACGTCCTGACTTTC. This encodes CASSLTNSGANVLTF.

In its sample, this clone was seen many times. This chain connects TRBV23-1 to TRBJ2-7; no clear D gene. Being an ORF, TRBV23-1 has a function that is uncertain. Deletions cut 11 bases from V and 3 bases from J, with 14 bases between. The CDR3 covers 12 residues. The CDR3 nucleotides are TGCGCCGGGTTCACGGTACTCTACGAGCAGTACGTC. Translated, it gives CAGFTVLYEQYV.

The V and J genes are TRBV19 and TRBJ1-6; D uncertain. The CDR3 is made up of 13 amino acids. V was cut by 6 bases and J by 5 bases, with 8 bases left in between. The V gene's germline CDR1 is LNHDA and CDR2 SQIVND (reference sequence). CDR3 loop: CASREGNNSPLHF. The CDR3 nucleotides are TGTGCCAGTAGAGAAGGGAATAATTCACCCCTCCACTTT.

V usage is TRBV9 and J usage is TRBJ1-2; 9 positions agree with TRBD1. The CDR3 consists of 15 residues. The trim removed 0 bases at V and 6 bases at J, leaving 6 bases unmatched. Germline assignment: CDR1 SGDLS and CDR2 YYNGEE. For the CDR3, the DNA is TGTGCCAGCAGCGTAGAACCGGGACAGGGACATGGCTACACCTTC. It encodes CASSVEPGQGHGYTF.

This clone was detected only a few times. V gene TRBV7-9 combines with J gene TRBJ1-1; D not certain. This CDR3 comprises 13 residues. Trimming stripped 1 base from V and 7 bases from J, with 10 bases between. Looked up from germline, CDR1 is SEHNR and CDR2 is FQNEAQ (reference sequence). The CDR3 region is CASSLGPQVEAFF. In DNA form, the CDR3 reads TGTGCCAGCAGCTTAGGTCCCCAGGTTGAAGCTTTCTTT.

This clone has more than one count but fewer than ten. V gene TRBV29-1 combines with J gene TRBJ2-3; D gene uncertain. The germline V and J ends were trimmed by 5 bases and 4 bases, with 4 bases remaining between them. CDR3 size: 10 residues. Germline values: CDR1 SQVTM, CDR2 ANQGSEA. In DNA form, the CDR3 reads TGCAGCGTTCAGGCAGATACGCAGTATTTT. Translating it yields CSVQADTQYF.

Turning to this clone: A far larger clone is only one base removed, so a read error is likely. This chain uses TRBV5-6 with TRBJ2-7; 9 nucleotides line up with TRBD1. V was pared by 7 bases and J by 2 bases, with 7 bases of the junction left unmatched. The CDR3 covers 14 residues. The germline CDR1 and CDR2 sequences are SGHDT and YYEEEE. CDR3 bases: TGTGCCAGCGAACCCGGGACAGGGACCTACGAGCAGTACTTC. Translating it yields CASEPGTGTYEQYF.

The sample holds many counts of this clone. The chain is built from TRBV27 and TRBJ2-7; D is perhaps TRBD1 or TRBD2 (6 bases each). V lost 6 bases and J 5 bases, leaving 20 bases between the germline ends. The CDR3 is 15 amino acids. From germline, CDR1 is MNHEY and CDR2 SMNVEV (reference sequence). In DNA, the CDR3 is TGTGCCAGCAGGCGGGGCACAGGGTCGCCCCACGAGCAGTACTTC. Amino acid sequence: CASRRGTGSPHEQYF.

This clone was counted only a few times. An end of the junction differs from the germline gene, which may be a read error. V and J are TRBV7-9 and TRBJ2-7, with 8 bases fitting TRBD2. CDR3 length equals 16 residues. Germline-derived CDR1 and CDR2 are SEHNR and FQNEAQ (reference sequence). The CDR3 DNA is TGCGCCAGCAGCCAAGCCAGCGGGGGCCGGGCCTACGAGCAGTACTTC. Translated: CASSQASGGRAYEQYF.

There are a few counts of this clone. The rearrangement links TRBV4-3 to TRBJ2-3; D possibly corresponds to TRBD1 (6 bases). CDR1 and CDR2 from the germline V gene are LGHNA and YSLEER. V was shortened by 5 bases and J by 1 base, with 10 bases between the two germline ends. CDR3 size: 14 residues. CDR3 residues: CASSSGVRTDTQYF. CDR3 DNA: TGCGCCAGCAGCTCAGGGGTCCGCACAGATACGCAGTATTTT.

Here the CDR3 reads CASSQLTGDYGYTF. The CDR3 DNA reads as TGTGCCAGCAGCCAACTAACAGGGGACTATGGCTACACCTTC. V gene TRBV5-4 combines with J gene TRBJ1-2, with TRBD1 matching 7 bases. The J segment lost 3 bases and the V segment lost 4 bases, leaving 6 bases of the junction unmatched. The CDR3 runs to 14 residues. Looked up from germline, CDR1 is SGHNT and CDR2 is YYREEE (reference sequence).

The chain couples TRBV10-3 to TRBJ1-1; D unclear. The V end was cut by 0 bases, the J end by 4 bases, with 9 bases between. There are 14 residues in the CDR3. Germline assignment: CDR1 ENHRY and CDR2 SYGVKD. The CDR3 loop reads CAISESGLSTEAFF. As DNA, the CDR3 is TGTGCCATCAGTGAGTCAGGTTTATCCACTGAAGCTTTCTTT.

This clone has a handful of counts. The chain joins TRBV6-5 to TRBJ1-2; TRBD1 is a possible D gene (5 bases). The CDR3 length is 14 residues. The V gene's germline CDR1 is MNHEY and CDR2 SVGAGI. The ends were cut back, 0 bases at V and 2 bases at J, with 7 bases in the middle. CDR3 sequence (DNA): TGTGCCAGCAGTTACTCGAAGGGGAACTATGGCTACACCTTC. It yields the protein CASSYSKGNYGYTF.

Note on this clone: One end of the junction varies from germline; a read error may be responsible. The V call is TRBV19, the J call TRBJ1-3; 8 bases line up with TRBD1. In germline, CDR1 is LNHDA, CDR2 SQIVND (reference sequence). The CDR3 totals 15 residues. The CDR3 spells CASSDPGQDTGVQVF. The DNA for the CDR3 is TGTGCCAGTAGTGATCCGGGACAGGACACGGGCGTGCAGGTATTT.

The chain recombines TRBV15 with TRBJ1-3, with TRBD1 identical over 7 bases. Germline trimming cut 3 bases from V and 0 bases from J; bases unmatched to any gene: 5. This CDR3 has 16 residues. Germline lookup yields CDR1 LNHNV and CDR2 YYDKDF (reference sequence). CDR3 in amino acids: CATSRDRFSSGNTIYF. Here the CDR3 DNA reads TGTGCCACCAGCAGGGACAGGTTTAGCTCTGGAAACACCATATATTTT.

In its sample, this clone was seen a few times. The gene calls are TRBV4-2 and TRBJ2-1, with 7 bases matching TRBD2. The CDR3 spans 15 residues. CDR1 LGHNA and CDR2 YNFKEQ come from the germline V gene. V shed 4 bases, J shed 3 bases, and the junction held 6 bases outside the gene matches. CDR3 amino acids: CASSRRLADYNEQFF. The DNA of the CDR3 is TGTGCCAGCAGCCGTAGGCTAGCGGACTACAATGAGCAGTTCTTC.

This clone was seen more than once but under ten times. The chain links TRBV9 to TRBJ1-1, with TRBD1 matching over 9 bases. After removal of 0 bases from V and 4 bases from J, the junction contained 7 bases not matched to a gene. CDR1 SGDLS and CDR2 YYNGEE come from the germline V gene. The CDR3 extends over 16 amino acids. CDR3: CASSVDTGGLTTEAFF. The CDR3 DNA sequence: TGTGCCAGCAGCGTAGATACAGGGGGCTTGACCACTGAAGCTTTCTTT.